One and the same sample provided the 23 T cell receptor beta chains below, sequenced in a study of T cells in localized non-small cell lung cancer. Only in-frame clones appear in the TCRdb table, and some are missing; sequencing was by immunoSEQ multiplex PCR. The sample consists of some 1,600 clones, about a quarter of them appearing once. The sequences come from lung tumor tissue, collected before any cancer treatment. The receptors derive from a man aged 40 to 70 with stage I lung adenocarcinoma.

The chain links TRBV11-3 to TRBJ1-4; TRBD1 matches 9 bases. Germline values: CDR1 SGHNT, CDR2 YENEEA. The CDR3 is 15 residues long. With 5 bases clipped from V and 5 bases from J, the junction kept 6 bases outside the gene matches. The CDR3 protein is CASSLMTGGNEKLFF. The DNA for the CDR3 is TGTGCCAGCAGCCTCATGACAGGGGGAAATGAAAAACTGTTTTTT.

Sample share makes this clone medium-sized (0.01 to 0.1%). This chain links TRBV11-3 with TRBJ2-1; TRBD2 might be the D (7 bases). CDR3 length: 14 amino acids. Trimming shortened V by 3 bases and J by 5 bases, and 11 bases separated the two germline ends. Germline CDR1 is SGHNT and CDR2 is YENEEA. The CDR3 spells CASSLGGLDNEQFF. CDR3 DNA sequence: TGTGCCAGCAGCTTGGGGGGGCTTGACAATGAGCAGTTCTTC.

The chain joins TRBV28 to TRBJ1-5; D is ambiguous. V lost 3 bases and J lost 3, with 6 bases in between. Per the germline V gene, CDR1 is MDHEN and CDR2 is SYDVKM. CDR3 size: 13 residues. CDR3 residues: CASSFGLNQPQHF. In nucleotides, the CDR3 is TGTGCCAGCAGTTTTGGGCTCAATCAGCCCCAGCATTTT.

In its sample, this clone is large (0.1 to 1%). The chain combines TRBV15 with TRBJ1-2; D is perhaps TRBD1 (5 bases). The V end lost 0 bases, the J end lost 5 bases, and 13 bases lay between the germline ends. The CDR3 is 15 residues long. The V gene's germline CDR1 is LNHNV and CDR2 YYDKDF (reference sequence). CDR3 residues: CATSRDRDGIYGYTF. In nucleotides, the CDR3 is TGTGCCACCAGCAGAGATCGGGACGGAATATATGGCTACACCTTC. The full variable domain, with the rest looked up from reference TRBV15 and TRBJ1-2, is DAMVIQNPRYQVTQFGKPVTLSCSQTLNHNVMYWYQQKSSQAPKLLFHYYDKDFNNEADTPDNFQSRRPNTSFCFLDIRSPGLGDTAMYLCATSRDRDGIYGYTFGSGTRLTVV.

This clone was observed a few times. V usage is TRBV29-1 and J usage is TRBJ2-3; 14 bases are shared with TRBD2. Trimming at V came to 4 bases and at J to 0 bases, leaving 9 bases not matched to a gene. From germline, CDR1 is SQVTM and CDR2 ANQGSEA. This CDR3 has 18 residues. As DNA, the CDR3 is TGCAGCGTTGGAGGACTAGCGGGAGGCTCATATAGCACAGATACGCAGTATTTT. This sequence encodes CSVGGLAGGSYSTDTQYF.

The table lists this clone with a few counts. The gene calls are TRBV11-3 and TRBJ2-7; 9 nucleotides align to TRBD2. This CDR3 region has 15 residues. Germline V gene lookup returns CDR1 SGHNT and CDR2 YENEEA. Losses at the gene ends were 5 bases for V and 5 bases for J; bases not matched to a gene: 10. CDR3 DNA: TGTGCCAGCAGCCGCTTAGCGGGAGAAATCGACGAGCAGTACTTC. Its translation is CASSRLAGEIDEQYF.

The chain combines TRBV23-1 with TRBJ2-3, with D maybe TRBD2 (5 bases). TRBV23-1 is sorted into the ORF group, with uncertain function. The germline V and J ends were trimmed by 6 bases and 4 bases, with 11 bases remaining between them. The CDR3 is 13 residues long. CDR3 coding DNA: TGCGCCAGCAGCCAAGAGAGGGCAGATACGCAGTATTTT. Amino acids: CASSQERADTQYF.

V gene TRBV18 combines with J gene TRBJ2-1; TRBD1 aligns across 9 bases. With 4 bases clipped from V and 7 bases from J, the junction kept 2 bases outside the gene matches. Germline loops: CDR1 KGHSH, CDR2 LQKENI. CDR3 length equals 13 residues. In DNA form, the CDR3 reads TGTGCCAGCTCACGGGACAGGGAGAATGAGCAGTTCTTC. This translates into CASSRDRENEQFF.

This clone was seen more than once but under ten times. The chain combines TRBV11-3 with TRBJ2-6; perhaps TRBD1 as D (6 bases). This CDR3 contains 17 residues. The germline V and J ends were trimmed by 6 bases and 0 bases, with 15 bases remaining between them. The germline V gene has CDR1 SGHNT and CDR2 YENEEA. CDR3 protein: CASSGQPGISGANVLTF. The CDR3 DNA sequence: TGTGCCAGCAGTGGACAGCCCGGAATCTCTGGGGCCAACGTCCTGACTTTC.

The chain employs TRBV25-1 and TRBJ2-7; D remains ambiguous. Trimming pared 4 bases from V and 1 base from J, leaving 5 bases between. Germline CDR1 and CDR2: MGHDK and SYGVNS. This CDR3 is built from 12 residues. The CDR3 reads CASSGVSYEQYF. CDR3 in DNA: TGTGCCAGCAGTGGAGTTTCCTACGAGCAGTACTTC.

V and J are TRBV19 and TRBJ1-2; D may be TRBD1 (5 bases). Trimming cost V 3 bases and J 3 bases, with 8 bases left between them. Germline lookup yields CDR1 LNHDA and CDR2 SQIVND (reference sequence). This CDR3 region has 13 residues. The CDR3 DNA reads TGTGCCAGTAGTATCGGACAAGACTATGGCTACACCTTC. Translated: CASSIGQDYGYTF.

By sample share, this clone is medium-sized. The rearrangement uses TRBV11-3 and TRBJ2-5, with D unresolved. The germline CDR1 and CDR2 sequences are SGHNT and YENEEA. The V gene lost 1 base and the J gene lost 0 bases, with 15 bases spanning the gap. The CDR3 sequence is 17 residues long. The CDR3 nucleotides read TGTGCCAGCAGCTTAGGGGGTTACCTAGTCTACCAAGAGACCCAGTACTTC. Its translation is CASSLGGYLVYQETQYF.

This chain links TRBV28 with TRBJ1-5, with 7 bases that match TRBD1. The CDR3 is 15 amino acids. Germline CDR1 MDHEN, CDR2 SYDVKM. The junction had 8 bases not matched to a gene; V was cut back by 2 bases and J by 7 bases. CDR3 bases: TGTGCCAGCAGTTTAGGGGACAGCGCTGTCCAGCCCCAGCATTTT. This translates into CASSLGDSAVQPQHF.

V and J are TRBV29-1 and TRBJ1-1, with TRBD1 as a possible D gene (6 bases). The V end was cut by 5 bases, the J end by 1 base, with 14 bases between. CDR3 length: 14 residues. CDR1 is SQVTM, CDR2 ANQGSEA, per germline. Here the CDR3 reads CSVTRTAENTEAFF. The DNA for the CDR3 is TGCAGCGTTACCCGGACAGCAGAGAACACTGAAGCTTTCTTT.

The chain is built from TRBV29-1 and TRBJ2-5; D could derive from TRBD1 or TRBD2 (5 bases each). V lost 7 bases to trimming and J lost 4 bases, with 13 bases between them. Germline CDR1 SQVTM, CDR2 ANQGSEA. The CDR3 consists of 12 residues. This chain's CDR3 is CSAGDQGETQYF. DNA of the CDR3: TGCAGCGCTGGGGACCAGGGAGAGACCCAGTACTTC.

This clone was seen a handful of times. The chain uses TRBV11-3 and TRBJ1-2, with TRBD1 identical over 7 bases. V shed 5 bases, J shed 8 bases, and the junction held 14 bases outside the gene matches. Looked up from germline, CDR1 is SGHNT and CDR2 is YENEEA. CDR3 length equals 15 residues. CDR3 DNA sequence: TGTGCCAGCAGCCGTCCCGGACAGGAGGTGCACGGCTACACCTTC. It translates to CASSRPGQEVHGYTF.

The chain recombines TRBV29-1 with TRBJ2-5; D is ambiguous. This CDR3 region has 12 residues. The V end was cut by 3 bases, the J end by 0 bases, with 5 bases between. The germline CDR1 and CDR2 sequences are SQVTM and ANQGSEA. The CDR3 nucleotides are TGCAGCGTTGACAGTTACCAAGAGACCCAGTACTTC. As protein: CSVDSYQETQYF.

This clone has only a few counts. The V call is TRBV11-3, the J call TRBJ2-3; weak D call: TRBD2 (7 bases). Germline CDR1 and CDR2: SGHNT and YENEEA. CDR3 length: 14 amino acids. The V end was cut by 5 bases, the J end by 8 bases, with 17 bases between. Written as DNA, the CDR3 is TGTGCCAGCAGCAAAAGCCCAGGGGAGGGTACGCAGTATTTT. Translation gives CASSKSPGEGTQYF.

This chain links TRBV19 with TRBJ1-1; D may be TRBD1 (6 bases). CDR1 and CDR2 from the germline V gene are LNHDA and SQIVND (reference sequence). The germline V and J ends were trimmed by 3 bases and 6 bases, with 11 bases remaining between them. The CDR3 runs 13 residues. The CDR3 is CASSMRGVAEAFF. In DNA, the CDR3 is TGTGCCAGTAGTATGAGGGGGGTCGCTGAAGCTTTCTTT.

The chain uses TRBV5-1 and TRBJ2-2; 9 bases line up with TRBD1. The V and J ends lost 2 bases and 3 bases, in that order; junction bases with no gene match: 11. The CDR3 contains 18 residues. In germline, CDR1 is SGHRS, CDR2 YFSETQ. The CDR3 loop reads CASSFIPRDRVDTGELFF. The CDR3 nucleotides are TGCGCCAGCAGCTTTATCCCCCGGGACAGGGTCGACACCGGGGAGCTGTTTTTT.

This clone occurred a few times. The V gene is TRBV28, the J gene TRBJ1-1, with 7 bases identical to TRBD1. Per the germline V gene, CDR1 is MDHEN and CDR2 is SYDVKM. This CDR3 is 13 amino acids long. Losses at the gene ends were 5 bases for V and 3 bases for J; bases not matched to a gene: 3. The CDR3 coding sequence is TGTGCCAGCAGTCGGGACAGTTACACTGAAGCTTTCTTT. Its protein is CASSRDSYTEAFF.

The V gene is TRBV11-3, the J gene TRBJ2-1; D tentatively reads TRBD1 or TRBD2 (6 bases each). The V gene's germline CDR1 is SGHNT and CDR2 YENEEA. Between the trimmed V and J ends, which lost 4 bases and 4 bases, there was a span of 14 bases. The length of the CDR3 is 15 residues. The chain's CDR3 is CASSSPGAQYNEQFF. CDR3 nucleotides: TGTGCCAGCAGCTCGCCGGGGGCGCAGTACAATGAGCAGTTCTTC. The full variable domain, in which reference TRBV11-3 and TRBJ2-1 provide the parts outside the CDR3, is EAGVVQSPRYKIIEKKQPVAFWCNPISGHNTLYWYLQNLGQGPELLIRYENEEAVDDSQLPKDRFSAERLKGVDSTLKIQPAELGDSAVYLCASSSPGAQYNEQFFGPGTRLTVL.

The rearrangement links TRBV6-8 to TRBJ1-3; no firm D call. The germline gives CDR1 MNHGY, CDR2 SAAAGT. CDR3 length equals 13 residues. Between the trimmed V and J ends, which lost 6 bases and 4 bases, there was a span of 10 bases. CDR3 loop: CASRALGGNTIYF. Written as DNA, the CDR3 is TGTGCCAGCAGGGCTTTGGGAGGAAACACCATATATTTT.